Below, 32 T cell receptor beta chains from the same sample are listed, as sequenced in a study of post-analysis software for immune sequencing data. Study-wide findings and caveats: In patients, roughly 5 TRBV segments were more frequent than in controls, with TRBV5-6, TRBV5-1 and TRBV20-1 among them.

These TCRs are of unknown antigen specificity. Built from TCR beta cDNA, the libraries had unique molecular identifiers in them. MiXCR, run by TCRdb on the PCR reads, gives a single entry per CDR3 protein. The table shows some 700,000 distinct CDR3 sequences, with 55% to 70% occurring only once. The source material was blood. Receptor source: a girl between 2 and 10 years old with multiple sclerosis.

The chain carries TRBV7-9 and TRBJ2-7; a weak D match, TRBD1 (5 bases). In germline, CDR1 is SEHNR, CDR2 FQNEAQ (reference sequence). This CDR3 region has 15 residues. Trimming pared 4 bases from V and 0 bases from J, leaving 13 bases between. CDR3 protein: CASSSTTDSSYEQYF. CDR3 DNA: TGTGCCAGCAGCTCAACGACTGACAGCTCCTACGAGCAGTACTTC.

V is TRBV29-1 and J is TRBJ1-1; TRBD1 is a possible D gene (5 bases). The germline gives CDR1 SQVTM, CDR2 ANQGSEA. This CDR3 contains 12 residues. Trimming shortened V by 1 base and J by 7 bases, and 10 bases separated the two germline ends. CDR3 DNA: TGCAGCGTTGAAGGGAGGGACGATGAAGCTTTCTTT. It encodes CSVEGRDDEAFF.

The gene calls are TRBV7-3 and TRBJ2-5; 8 bases line up with TRBD2. The CDR3 consists of 14 residues. Germline-derived CDR1 and CDR2 are SGHTA and FQGTGA. Trimming removed 9 bases from V and 6 bases from J; junction bases left unmatched: 12. CDR3 amino acids: CASAPGLGGQTQYF. For the CDR3, the DNA is TGTGCCAGTGCTCCGGGACTAGGAGGGCAGACCCAGTACTTC.

The chain carries TRBV29-1 and TRBJ2-1; a weak D match, TRBD1 (6 bases). This CDR3 is built from 14 residues. V dropped 1 base and J dropped 8 bases, with 15 bases sitting between them. Germline V lookup: CDR1 SQVTM, CDR2 ANQGSEA. The CDR3 bases are TGCAGCGTTGAAGTTGACAGGCTCGAGGATGAGCAGTTCTTC. Translating gives CSVEVDRLEDEQFF.

The chain recombines TRBV29-1 with TRBJ1-2; tentative D call: TRBD1 (6 bases). There are 12 residues in the CDR3. Deletions cut 5 bases from V and 1 base from J, with 8 bases between. Germline V lookup: CDR1 SQVTM, CDR2 ANQGSEA. CDR3 sequence (DNA): TGCAGCGTTATGGACAGTAACTATGGCTACACCTTC. Translation gives CSVMDSNYGYTF.

The chain employs TRBV7-3 and TRBJ2-3; D possibly uses TRBD1 or TRBD2 (5 bases each). Germline CDR1 is SGHTA and CDR2 is FQGTGA. The CDR3 length is 15 residues. V lost 1 base to trimming and J lost 2 bases, with 10 bases between them. CDR3 DNA: TGTGCCAGCAGCTTAAAGAGCGGACACACAGATACGCAGTATTTT. It codes for CASSLKSGHTDTQYF.

The V call is TRBV6-5, the J call TRBJ2-3; TRBD2 might be the D (6 bases). V gave up 0 bases and J gave up 4 bases, with 11 bases separating them. The CDR3 has 15 residues. Per germline, CDR1 MNHEY and CDR2 SVGAGI. CDR3 protein: CASSYSGRMADTQYF. The CDR3, as DNA: TGTGCCAGCAGTTACTCTGGGAGGATGGCAGATACGCAGTATTTT.

This sequence joins TRBV3-1 and TRBJ2-3; 8 bases align to TRBD2. V was clipped by 3 bases and J by 4 bases; unmatched bases: 3. The CDR3 runs 14 residues. Germline V gene data show CDR1 as LGHDT and CDR2 as YNNKEL (reference sequence). This CDR3 reads CASSHLLAADTQYF. In nucleotides, the CDR3 is TGTGCCAGCAGCCACCTACTAGCGGCAGATACGCAGTATTTT.

The chain recombines TRBV14 with TRBJ2-1; D unclear. The CDR3 is 15 amino acids. CDR1 and CDR2 from the germline V gene are SGHDN and FVKESK. Trimming cost V 0 bases and J 4 bases, with 10 bases left between them. CDR3: CASSQDEARYNEQFF. The CDR3 DNA is TGTGCCAGCAGCCAAGATGAAGCCCGTTACAATGAGCAGTTCTTC.

The chain joins TRBV28 to TRBJ2-5; 11 bases line up with TRBD1. The end of the DNA is better explained by TRBJ2-7, so the J call may be wrong. CDR3 length equals 14 residues. Germline lookup yields CDR1 MDHEN and CDR2 SYDVKM. DNA of the CDR3: TGTGCCAGCAGTCCGGGGACAGGGGGGGGCGAGCAGTACTTC. This gives the protein CASSPGTGGGEQYF.

This clonotype came up a few times. This chain joins TRBV12-3 or TRBV12-4 and TRBJ2-3; the match to TRBD1 covers 11 bases. The CDR3 sequence is 15 residues long. With V trimmed by 3 bases and J by 3 bases, 2 bases remained unmatched. The CDR3 nucleotides are TGTGCCAGCAGTTTTGGGGACAGGGGGACAGATACGCAGTATTTT. Its protein product is CASSFGDRGTDTQYF.

Points on this clonotype: One junction end does not reproduce the germline sequence, and a read error may be involved. This chain uses TRBV14 with TRBJ2-1, with 9 positions matching TRBD1. Germline loops: CDR1 SGHDN, CDR2 FVKESK. CDR3 length equals 19 residues. The CDR3 reads CASNPTGTGWMESPSEQFF. The CDR3 nucleotides read TGTGCCAGCAACCCTACCGGGACAGGGTGGATGGAAAGCCCCAGTGAGCAGTTCTTT. Full variable domain (remainder filled in from reference TRBV14 and TRBJ2-1): EAGVTQFPSHSVIEKGQTVTLRCDPISGHDNLYWYRRVMGKEIKFLLHFVKESKQDESGMPNNRFLAERTGGTYSTLKVQPAELEDSGVYFCASNPTGTGWMESPSEQFFGPGTRLTVL.

This sequence joins TRBV7-2 and TRBJ2-3; TRBD2 matches 8 bases. The CDR3 is 12 residues long. Trimming removed 4 bases from V and 10 bases from J; junction bases left unmatched: 4. Germline lookup yields CDR1 SGHTA and CDR2 FQGNSA. The CDR3 is CASSSASGPQYF. The CDR3 bases are TGTGCCAGCAGCTCAGCTAGCGGGCCGCAGTATTTT.

This chain connects TRBV29-1 to TRBJ2-5, with D possibly TRBD2 on 5 matching bases. Germline V lookup: CDR1 SQVTM, CDR2 ANQGSEA. The CDR3 extends over 13 amino acids. The germline V and J ends were trimmed by 0 bases and 7 bases, with 12 bases remaining between them. The CDR3 nucleotides read TGCAGCGTTGAAGATCTCCTCCGGGGGACCCAGTACTTC. Its protein is CSVEDLLRGTQYF.

The chain is built from TRBV3-1 and TRBJ2-4, with TRBD2 identical over 10 bases. Trimming at V came to 0 bases and at J to 9 bases, leaving 5 bases not matched to a gene. CDR1 is LGHDT, CDR2 YNNKEL, per germline (reference sequence). The CDR3 is 15 amino acids. CDR3 nucleotides: TGTGCCAGCAGCCAAGACACTAGCGGGAATGGCATTCAGTACTTC. It is translated as CASSQDTSGNGIQYF.

The rearrangement uses TRBV21-1 and TRBJ2-1. TRBV21-1 is shown as a pseudogene. The CDR3 contains 12 residues. The DNA of the CDR3 is TGTGCCAGCAGTCTGGACTGCAATGAGCAGTTCTTC. Amino acids: CASSLDCNEQFF.

The chain employs TRBV20-1 and TRBJ1-6, with a weak D call TRBD1 (6 bases). CDR3 length: 13 residues. Germline V gene data show CDR1 as DFQATT and CDR2 as SNEGSKA (reference sequence). V shed 6 bases and J shed 9 bases, with 15 bases lying between them. CDR3 loop: CSAEAGDGSPLHF. As DNA, the CDR3 is TGCAGTGCCGAGGCAGGGGACGGTTCACCCCTCCACTTT.

This chain connects TRBV5-6 to TRBJ1-2, with 7 bases aligning to TRBD1. This CDR3 has 14 residues. Germline loops: CDR1 SGHDT, CDR2 YYEEEE. V shed 4 bases, J shed 4 bases, and the junction held 7 bases outside the gene matches. CDR3 sequence reads: CASSLQQGIYGYTF. CDR3 nucleotides: TGTGCCAGCAGCCTACAACAGGGGATCTATGGCTACACCTTC.

The chain joins TRBV7-2 to TRBJ1-3; D may be TRBD1 (5 bases). V was shortened by 0 bases and J by 4 bases, with 13 bases between the two germline ends. Germline CDR1 and CDR2: SGHTA and FQGNSA. The CDR3 spans 16 residues. The CDR3, as DNA: TGTGCCAGCAGCTTAGCCCCCGGCAGGGCCGGAAACACCATATATTTT. Translating gives CASSLAPGRAGNTIYF.

This clonotype was seen a few times. The J gene is TRBJ2-1, the V gene TRBV3-1; unclear D gene. With 1 base removed from V and 0 bases from J, the gap between germline ends came to 10 bases. There are 16 residues in the CDR3. Germline V gene lookup returns CDR1 LGHDT and CDR2 YNNKEL (reference sequence). In nucleotides, the CDR3 is TGTGCCAGCAGCCAAGTCAGTCACAGCTCCTACAATGAGCAGTTCTTC. This codes for CASSQVSHSSYNEQFF.

This rearrangement joins TRBV12-3 or TRBV12-4 to TRBJ2-1; a possible D gene is TRBD2 (6 bases). The V gene lost 5 bases and the J gene lost 1 base, with 15 bases spanning the gap. The CDR3 is 16 residues long. The CDR3, as DNA: TGTGCCAGCAGTGAGAATAGCGGATCTTCCTACAATGAGCAGTTCTTC. Protein product: CASSENSGSSYNEQFF.

This chain uses TRBV5-1 with TRBJ2-3; D possibly matches TRBD1 or TRBD2 (5 bases each). CDR3 size: 14 residues. V was clipped by 5 bases and J by 3 bases, with 13 bases between them. CDR1 and CDR2 (germline): SGHRS, YFSETQ. CDR3 DNA sequence: TGCGCCAGCAGGAGGACGGGGCGAACAGATACGCAGTATTTT. Its protein product is CASRRTGRTDTQYF.

This clonotype was observed a few times. V gene TRBV5-1 combines with J gene TRBJ2-3; 7 bases align to TRBD2. This CDR3 region has 14 residues. V was pared by 7 bases and J by 2 bases, with 7 bases of the junction left unmatched. The germline V gene has CDR1 SGHRS and CDR2 YFSETQ. The CDR3 sequence is CASVREVPTDTQYF. Written as DNA, the CDR3 is TGCGCCAGCGTCCGGGAGGTTCCCACAGATACGCAGTATTTT.

The chain combines TRBV7-9 with TRBJ2-7; no reliable D call. Germline V lookup: CDR1 SEHNR, CDR2 FQNEAQ (reference sequence). V was cut by 2 bases and J by 0 bases, with 11 bases left in between. The CDR3 has 15 residues. The CDR3 protein is CASSLTTGLSYEQYF. The CDR3 DNA reads TGTGCCAGCAGCTTAACTACCGGGCTCTCCTACGAGCAGTACTTC.

The chain joins TRBV27 to TRBJ2-1; D tentatively reads TRBD1 or TRBD2 (7 bases each). This CDR3 spans 17 amino acids. Germline lookup yields CDR1 MNHEY and CDR2 SMNVEV (reference sequence). V lost 3 bases, J lost 8 bases, and 23 bases lay in between. The CDR3 loop is CASSFTRGEGASDEQFF. In nucleotides, the CDR3 is TGTGCCAGCAGTTTTACCCGAGGGGAGGGGGCGTCTGATGAGCAGTTCTTC.

This clonotype was observed a few times. The rearrangement joins TRBV2 to TRBJ2-5; 7 nucleotides line up with TRBD1. Trimming removed 6 bases from V and 4 bases from J; junction bases left unmatched: 5. CDR3 length: 13 amino acids. Looked up from germline, CDR1 is SNHLY and CDR2 is FYNNEI. CDR3 amino acids: CASRSGQAETQYF. The CDR3 DNA reads TGTGCCAGCAGATCTGGACAGGCAGAGACCCAGTACTTC.

The chain carries TRBV20-1 and TRBJ2-5; D perhaps matches TRBD2 (5 bases). CDR1 and CDR2 (germline): DFQATT, SNEGSKA (reference sequence). Trimming shortened V by 3 bases and J by 5 bases, and 13 bases separated the two germline ends. There are 13 residues in the CDR3. The CDR3 region is CSASELVGETQYF. CDR3 DNA sequence: TGCAGTGCTAGCGAACTAGTTGGGGAGACCCAGTACTTC.

This clonotype was counted between two and nine times. This rearrangement joins TRBV20-1 to TRBJ2-3; D ambiguous. With 0 bases removed from V and 0 bases from J, the gap between germline ends came to 13 bases. This CDR3 comprises 16 residues. Germline V CDR1 and CDR2: DFQATT, SNEGSKA (reference sequence). CDR3 region: CSARDPTTHSTDTQYF. CDR3 nucleotides: TGCAGTGCTAGAGATCCTACGACACATAGCACAGATACGCAGTATTTT.

This clonotype was recorded a few times. The chain couples TRBV9 to TRBJ2-1, with TRBD2 matching over 14 bases. The CDR3 totals 18 residues. V was clipped by 2 bases and J by 6 bases; unmatched bases: 10. Germline V lookup: CDR1 SGDLS, CDR2 YYNGEE. The DNA for the CDR3 is TGTGCCAGCAGCGTCTGGACAGGGGGGACTAGCGGGAGCAATGAGCAGTTCTTC. It encodes CASSVWTGGTSGSNEQFF.

The chain links TRBV20-1 to TRBJ2-5; 7 positions match TRBD1. The CDR3 is 12 amino acids. Germline-derived CDR1 and CDR2 are DFQATT and SNEGSKA (reference sequence). V lost 6 bases to trimming and J lost 5 bases; unmatched junction nucleotides: 6. The CDR3 spells CSATRGRETQYF. CDR3 nucleotides: TGCAGTGCGACAAGGGGGCGGGAGACCCAGTACTTC.

In this sample, this clonotype turned up once. This sequence joins TRBV12-3 or TRBV12-4 and TRBJ1-5, with no clear D. The CDR3 spans 14 residues. The V end lost 2 bases, the J end lost 1 base, and 6 bases lay between the germline ends. CDR3 sequence (DNA): TGTGCCAGCAGTTTAAGGGTGAGCAATCAGCCCCAGCATTTT. Translating gives CASSLRVSNQPQHF.

This clonotype was picked up many times. The CDR3 DNA reads as TGTGCCACCAGCAGAGATGGGGCTAGCGGAGCTTACAATGAGCAGTTCTTC. Translation: CATSRDGASGAYNEQFF. The chain uses TRBV15 and TRBJ2-1; 7 bases are a match to TRBD2. The V segment lost 0 bases and the J segment 4 bases; nucleotides outside the gene matches: 9. Germline V CDR1 and CDR2: LNHNV, YYDKDF (reference sequence). The CDR3 covers 17 residues. The full variable domain, completed using reference TRBV15 and TRBJ2-1, is DAMVIQNPRYQVTQFGKPVTLSCSQTLNHNVMYWYQQKSSQAPKLLFHYYDKDFNNEADTPDNFQSRRPNTSFCFLDIRSPGLGDTAMYLCATSRDGASGAYNEQFFGPGTRLTVL.